The T cell receptor beta chain under discussion was sequenced for a study of tumor-infiltrating lymphocytes in primary liver carcinoma. RNA was extracted from whole blood without cell sorting, alongside germline DNA. This clonotype was detected ten times or more. Using a constant-region primer together with ProtoScript II reverse transcriptase, TCR beta cDNA was made from about 500 ng of total RNA. Libraries of TCR beta came from three nested multiplex PCR rounds with slightly modified ARM-PCR. The study ran its first two PCR rounds for around 9 cycles each, using TRBV1-TRBV30 forward primers and a C-beta reverse primer. TCRdb reprocessed the multiplex PCR reads via MiXCR and lists one record per CDR3 protein. The sample holds about 330,000 distinct CDR3 sequences, less than 75% seen once. CDR1 is MNHNS and CDR2 is SASEGT in the germline V gene. The CDR3 totals 14 residues. After removal of 8 bases from V and 5 bases from J, the junction contained 12 bases not matched to a gene.

The source material was peripheral blood. This TCR was recovered from a man aged 35-49 years with primary liver carcinoma and hepatitis B virus infection. V is TRBV6-1 and J is TRBJ2-7, with TRBD2 matching 7 bases. This CDR3 reads CASSVLSSGDEQYF. The DNA for the CDR3 is TGTGCCAGCTCGGTCCTTTCTAGCGGCGACGAGCAGTACTTC.